This entry describes one T cell receptor beta chain. Because the CDR3's place on the DNA is in doubt, the DNA is left out and the CDR3 is given as listed by TCRdb. The primer mix had 60 Vbeta and 13 Jbeta primers. Libraries were prepared by immunoSEQ multiplex PCR; TCRdb keeps only in-frame clonotypes and omits some of them. Of about 150,000 clones in the sample, about 68% were seen once. This sample is part of a study of cytomegalovirus exposure and HLA in healthy donors. The CDR3 spans 13 residues, counting both ends. Germline CDR1 SEHNR, CDR2 FQNEAQ (reference sequence). The sequenced material came from PBMCs. The clonotype originates from a man aged 25-45 years in good health and CMV-seronegative. The V gene is TRBV7-9, the J gene TRBJ1-5. The chain's CDR3 is CASSFGSGQPQHF.